This T cell receptor (beta chain) is drawn from a study of blood T cell repertoires in COVID-19. The CDR3 consists of 13 residues. Trimming took 0 bases from V and 5 from J, leaving 7 bases between them. CDR1 and CDR2 from the germline V gene are SGDLS and YYNGEE. Cohort allocation depended upon clinical history that participants reported. Recovery among Cohort 3 donors was established by two negative PCRs, clearance, or symptom resolution. The assay was immunoSEQ multiplex PCR, and TCRdb's table has in-frame clones only and misses some. The profile covers approximately 170,000 clones, with 88% appearing a single time and roughly 9% taken by the ten largest.

Sequenced input: PBMCs or T cells enriched from blood (not recorded which). This receptor was identified in a woman aged 18-35 years who had recovered from COVID-19. The rearrangement links TRBV9 to TRBJ2-3; D is unresolved. CDR3 DNA sequence: TGTGCCAGCAGCGTAGCCGTCCTAGATACGCAGTATTTT. Its protein is CASSVAVLDTQYF.